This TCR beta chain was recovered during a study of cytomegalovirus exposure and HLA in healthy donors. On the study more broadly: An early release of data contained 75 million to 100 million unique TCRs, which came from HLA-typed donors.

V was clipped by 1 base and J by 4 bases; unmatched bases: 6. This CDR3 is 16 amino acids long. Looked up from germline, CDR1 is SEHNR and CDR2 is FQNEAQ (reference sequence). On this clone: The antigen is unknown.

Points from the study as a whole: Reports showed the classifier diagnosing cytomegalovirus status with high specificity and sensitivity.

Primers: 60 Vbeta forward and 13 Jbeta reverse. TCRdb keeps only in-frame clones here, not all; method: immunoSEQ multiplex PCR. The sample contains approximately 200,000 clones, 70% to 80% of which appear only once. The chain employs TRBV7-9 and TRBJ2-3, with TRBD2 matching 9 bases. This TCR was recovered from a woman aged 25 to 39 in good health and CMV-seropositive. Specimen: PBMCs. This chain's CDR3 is CASSLVGGGASDTQYF. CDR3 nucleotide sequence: TGTGCCAGCAGCTTAGTTGGCGGGGGGGCCTCAGATACGCAGTATTTT. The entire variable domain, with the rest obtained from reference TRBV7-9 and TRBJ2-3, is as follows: DTGVSQNPRHKITKRGQNVTFRCDPISEHNRLYWYRQTLGQGPEFLTYFQNEAQLEKSRLLSDRFSAERPKGSFSTLEIQRTEQGDSAMYLCASSLVGGGASDTQYFGPGTRLTVL.